The sequence of this T cell receptor beta chain was determined in a study of Graves' ophthalmopathy and Graves' hyperthyroidism. Study-wide findings and caveats: Most expanded clonotypes from thyroid (those above 0.001 frequency) were also found in blood. Both a roughly 65% sensitivity and a 72.22% specificity characterized the model's predictions of ophthalmopathy progression.

Transcripts of RNA were the source for amplifying TCR beta CDR3 regions. Second-round multiplex PCR followed a first-round RT-PCR using HTBI primers. From the multiplex PCR reads, TCRdb called clonotypes with MiXCR, one entry per CDR3 protein. Here the sample spans 300,000 to 400,000 distinct CDR3 sequences, under 20% being singletons. The germline V gene encodes CDR1 MDHEN and CDR2 SYDVKM. This CDR3 is 12 amino acids long. V shed 8 bases and J shed 4 bases, with 12 bases lying between them. This clonotype was seen ten or more times. Antigen specificity is unknown. The starting material, 8 to 10 ml of fresh peripheral blood, provided the PBMCs.

The sequence came from an adult man with Graves' ophthalmopathy. The rearrangement links TRBV28 to TRBJ2-7; D is unclear. Sequencing used peripheral blood. The CDR3, as DNA: TGTGCCAGCGCAGATGGGGTTTACGAGCAGTACTTC. Translated, it gives CASADGVYEQYF.